Shown below are 27 T cell receptor beta chains from a single sample sequenced in a study of CD8 T cells in ankylosing spondylitis. The study's findings and limits: It appeared that ankylosing spondylitis blood was characterized by a TCR beta motif of several highly homologous variants.

TCRdb called the 5' RACE reads again in MiXCR, with one record for every CDR3 protein. The sample contains over 450,000 distinct CDR3 sequences, roughly 13% of which appear only once. No antigen is known for these receptors. The specimen was blood, either unsorted or a sorted T cell fraction (not recorded which). These receptors originate from a male donor with ankylosing spondylitis.

The V and J genes are TRBV20-1 and TRBJ2-7; D uncertain. CDR1 and CDR2 from the germline V gene are DFQATT and SNEGSKA (reference sequence). There are 12 residues in the CDR3. V lost 7 bases and J lost 0, with 10 bases in between. The CDR3 here is CSVGWDSYEQYF. CDR3 DNA sequence: TGCAGTGTAGGCTGGGACTCCTACGAGCAGTACTTC.

This clonotype has just a few counts. The chain's CDR3 is CASRERTTGELFF. In nucleotides, the CDR3 is TGTGCCAGCAGGGAAAGGACCACCGGGGAGCTGTTTTTT. This chain joins TRBV2 and TRBJ2-2; D gene uncertain. Trimming took 6 bases from V and 4 from J, leaving 9 bases between them. CDR3 length equals 13 residues. The germline gives CDR1 SNHLY, CDR2 FYNNEI.

There are many counts of this clonotype. The CDR3 coding sequence is TGTGCCACCAGTGATCCCACTGTCCGGGCCAACAATGAGCAGTTCTTC. Translating it yields CATSDPTVRANNEQFF. J is TRBJ2-1 and V is TRBV24-1; D not certain. V lost 3 bases and J 5 bases, leaving 16 bases between the germline ends. CDR1 is KGHDR and CDR2 is SFDVKD in the germline V gene. This CDR3 region has 16 residues.

This clonotype was detected only once. The chain links TRBV19 to TRBJ2-4; D is uncertain. Germline values: CDR1 LNHDA, CDR2 SQIVND (reference sequence). There are 15 residues in the CDR3. V dropped 9 bases and J dropped 1 base, with 16 bases sitting between them. The DNA for the CDR3 is TGTGCCAGCGGGTACCACGGCCTTGCCAAAAACATTCAGTACTTC. Translating gives CASGYHGLAKNIQYF.

The chain has TRBV5-1 and TRBJ2-5, with 7 bases aligning to TRBD2. Per the germline V gene, CDR1 is SGHRS and CDR2 is YFSETQ. V gave up 4 bases and J gave up 5 bases; unmatched junction bases: 8. CDR3 length: 14 amino acids. CDR3: CASSNRLAGETQYF. The DNA of the CDR3 is TGCGCCAGCAGCAACCGACTAGCCGGTGAGACCCAGTACTTC.

The table lists this clonotype with many counts. The chain combines TRBV5-1 with TRBJ2-3; TRBD2 aligns across 11 bases. This CDR3 spans 15 amino acids. Germline lookup yields CDR1 SGHRS and CDR2 YFSETQ. V lost 5 bases to trimming and J lost 2 bases; unmatched junction nucleotides: 4. The CDR3 nucleotides are TGCGCCAGCAGTTTACTAGCGGGGGACACAGATACGCAGTATTTT. This encodes CASSLLAGDTDTQYF. Full variable domain (remainder filled in from reference TRBV5-1 and TRBJ2-3): KAGVTQTPRYLIKTRGQQVTLSCSPISGHRSVSWYQQTPGQGLQFLFEYFSETQRNKGNFPGRFSGRQFSNSRSEMNVSTLELGDSALYLCASSLLAGDTDTQYFGPGTRLTVL.

This chain links TRBV11-1 with TRBJ2-1, with 9 positions matching TRBD2. Germline V gene lookup returns CDR1 SGHAT and CDR2 FQDESV (reference sequence). V lost 2 bases and J lost 5; bases outside the gene matches: 16. This CDR3 region has 19 residues. The DNA for the CDR3 is TGTGCCAGCAGCTTATGGGTTCGGGTGGGGACTAGCAAGAACAATGAGCAGTTCTTC. Its translation: CASSLWVRVGTSKNNEQFF.

This clonotype has only one observation. This chain joins TRBV5-1 and TRBJ2-7; 7 nucleotides agree with TRBD2. The CDR3 consists of 16 residues. Germline V CDR1 and CDR2: SGHRS, YFSETQ. V lost 4 bases and J lost 0; bases outside the gene matches: 10. The DNA for the CDR3 is TGCGCCAGCAGCCGCCTCGGCGGGAGCGCCTCCTACGAGCAGTACTTC. Translating gives CASSRLGGSASYEQYF.

The chain is built from TRBV19 and TRBJ2-4; TRBD1 matches 7 bases. The CDR3 covers 15 residues. The V and J ends lost 6 bases and 7 bases, in that order; junction bases with no gene match: 12. The V gene's germline CDR1 is LNHDA and CDR2 SQIVND (reference sequence). DNA for the CDR3: TGTGCCAGTAGCCCAATAATGACAGGGCTCAACATTCAGTACTTC. Translated, it gives CASSPIMTGLNIQYF.

The chain joins TRBV2 to TRBJ2-6, with 11 nucleotides matching TRBD2. The V and J ends lost 5 bases and 4 bases, in that order; junction bases with no gene match: 4. Germline V gene lookup returns CDR1 SNHLY and CDR2 FYNNEI. The CDR3 is 16 amino acids. The chain's CDR3 is CASSFSGRGGANVLTF. CDR3 bases: TGTGCCAGCAGTTTTAGCGGGAGGGGCGGGGCCAACGTCCTGACTTTC.

This clonotype was observed a few times. The chain links TRBV7-9 to TRBJ1-1, with D possibly TRBD1 on 5 matching bases. CDR3 length: 15 amino acids. V shed 5 bases and J shed 0 bases, with 13 bases lying between them. Per the germline V gene, CDR1 is SEHNR and CDR2 is FQNEAQ (reference sequence). CDR3 sequence: CASSLSAQVNTEAFF. DNA for the CDR3: TGTGCCAGCAGCCTAAGCGCACAGGTGAACACTGAAGCTTTCTTT.

The chain employs TRBV15 and TRBJ2-5, with 11 bases matching TRBD1. V was clipped by 4 bases and J by 5 bases; unmatched bases: 9. Germline V gives CDR1 LNHNV, CDR2 YYDKDF (reference sequence). There are 16 residues in the CDR3. The CDR3 region is CATSTTRTGGVETQYF. The DNA for the CDR3 is TGTGCCACCAGCACCACCAGGACAGGGGGCGTGGAGACCCAGTACTTC.

This clonotype has at least ten counts. The chain carries TRBV20-1 and TRBJ1-5; D not resolved. V dropped 6 bases and J dropped 5 bases, with 17 bases sitting between them. The CDR3 runs 14 residues. Germline assignment: CDR1 DFQATT and CDR2 SNEGSKA (reference sequence). The CDR3 DNA is TGCAGTGCAGACCTAGCGGGTAGGGATCAGCCCCAGCATTTT. Protein: CSADLAGRDQPQHF.

This clonotype was seen more than once but under ten times. The chain is built from TRBV9 and TRBJ2-3; perhaps D is TRBD1 or TRBD2 (5 bases each). The V gene lost 0 bases and the J gene lost 0 bases, with 11 bases spanning the gap. Germline CDR1 SGDLS, CDR2 YYNGEE. This CDR3 has 16 amino acids. CDR3 sequence: CASSVDAGASTDTQYF. Written as DNA, the CDR3 is TGTGCCAGCAGCGTAGATGCCGGGGCGAGCACAGATACGCAGTATTTT.

The chain recombines TRBV20-1 with TRBJ2-1; weak D call: TRBD2 (6 bases). The germline V and J ends were trimmed by 5 bases and 7 bases, with 27 bases remaining between them. Germline V gene lookup returns CDR1 DFQATT and CDR2 SNEGSKA (reference sequence). There are 17 residues in the CDR3. The CDR3 DNA reads TGCAGTGCTCCTCACGCTTTTTTCGGGAGCCGCCCGAATGAGCAGTTCTTC. It specifies CSAPHAFFGSRPNEQFF.

The chain combines TRBV20-1 with TRBJ1-5; 7 nucleotides agree with TRBD1. The CDR3 is made up of 14 amino acids. Germline values: CDR1 DFQATT, CDR2 SNEGSKA (reference sequence). V trimming: 4 bases; J trimming: 6 bases; junction bases outside the gene matches: 9. The CDR3 DNA sequence: TGCAGTGCTATCCGGACAGGTGGGGGTCAGCCCCAGCATTTT. The encoded protein is CSAIRTGGGQPQHF.

The chain links TRBV6-1 to TRBJ1-1; perhaps TRBD1 as D (5 bases). CDR3 size: 13 residues. Trimming took 6 bases from V and 1 from J, leaving 9 bases between them. Germline V gene sequence: CDR1 MNHNS, CDR2 SASEGT. The CDR3 spells CASSRGWNTEAFF. The DNA for the CDR3 is TGTGCCAGCAGCCGGGGGTGGAACACTGAAGCTTTCTTT.

This clonotype was picked up many times. V usage is TRBV7-9 and J usage is TRBJ1-5, with a possible D match to TRBD1 (6 bases). The CDR3 runs 13 residues. V gave up 0 bases and J gave up 9 bases, with 9 bases separating them. Germline assignment: CDR1 SEHNR and CDR2 FQNEAQ (reference sequence). CDR3 residues: CASSLAGGMPQHF. The CDR3 bases are TGTGCCAGCAGCTTAGCAGGGGGAATGCCCCAGCATTTT.

This sequence joins TRBV11-2 and TRBJ2-1; D remains unclear. Germline V gene lookup returns CDR1 SGHAT and CDR2 FQNNGV. V lost 5 bases and J 11 bases, leaving 16 bases between the germline ends. The length of the CDR3 is 13 residues. For the CDR3, the DNA is TGTGCCAGCAGCCCCATCACAATCGGGCAGCAGTTCTTC. Its translation is CASSPITIGQQFF. The variable domain in full, with the rest retrieved from reference TRBV11-2 and TRBJ2-1, is EAGVAQSPRYKIIEKRQSVAFWCNPISGHATLYWYQQILGQGPKLLIQFQNNGVVDDSQLPKDRFSAERLKGVDSTLKIQPAKLEDSAVYLCASSPITIGQQFFGPGTRLTVL.

The chain links TRBV7-8 to TRBJ2-2; 12 bases line up with TRBD2. The V segment lost 5 bases and the J segment 4 bases; nucleotides outside the gene matches: 5. The CDR3 loop spans 16 amino acids. CDR1 is SGHVS and CDR2 is FQNEAQ in the germline V gene. The CDR3 loop is CASSHRTSGTTGELFF. DNA of the CDR3: TGTGCCAGCAGCCACCGGACTAGCGGGACCACCGGGGAGCTGTTTTTT.

This chain links TRBV20-1 with TRBJ2-1; no clear D. V was pared by 5 bases and J by 5 bases, with 10 bases between. The CDR3 sequence is 12 residues long. Germline assignment: CDR1 DFQATT and CDR2 SNEGSKA (reference sequence). In nucleotides, the CDR3 is TGCAGTGCTTCCGAGCGCAACAATGAGCAGTTCTTC. Its translation is CSASERNNEQFF.

This clonotype turned up a few times. The gene calls are TRBV19 and TRBJ1-5; D is unclear. This CDR3 is 14 amino acids long. With 7 bases removed from V and 7 bases from J, the gap between germline ends came to 17 bases. Per germline, CDR1 LNHDA and CDR2 SQIVND (reference sequence). This chain's CDR3 is CASIGALQRQPQHF. The CDR3 coding sequence is TGTGCCAGTATTGGAGCGTTGCAGAGACAGCCCCAGCATTTT.

This clonotype was counted only a few times. The chain is built from TRBV29-1 and TRBJ2-2; D remains ambiguous. CDR3 length: 16 amino acids. Germline V gene data show CDR1 as SQVTM and CDR2 as ANQGSEA. Trimming left V 4 bases short and J 0 bases short, with 15 bases between. CDR3 amino acids: CSVGPGWGTNTGELFF. As DNA, the CDR3 is TGCAGCGTTGGGCCGGGCTGGGGAACGAACACCGGGGAGCTGTTTTTT.

This clonotype appeared a few times. The chain is built from TRBV11-2 and TRBJ2-1, with TRBD2 identical over 8 bases. The germline V gene has CDR1 SGHAT and CDR2 FQNNGV. Unmatched junction bases numbered 6, after V lost 4 bases and J lost 4 bases. This CDR3 spans 15 amino acids. The CDR3 DNA sequence: TGTGCCAGCAGCTACACAGCGGGAGAGTACAATGAGCAGTTCTTC. Its protein is CASSYTAGEYNEQFF.

The gene calls are TRBV24-1 and TRBJ2-1; 9 bases agree with TRBD2. Per the germline V gene, CDR1 is KGHDR and CDR2 is SFDVKD. The CDR3 has 19 residues. J was trimmed by 5 bases and V by 5 bases; bases with no gene match: 18. The CDR3 reads CATSAFSLVSGSRHNEQFF. The DNA of the CDR3 is TGTGCCACCAGTGCCTTCAGCCTGGTTAGCGGGAGTCGTCACAATGAGCAGTTCTTC.

This clonotype was counted a few times. The CDR3: CASSFTISGRPYNEQFF. In nucleotides, the CDR3 is TGTGCCAGCAGTTTCACCATTAGCGGGAGGCCCTACAATGAGCAGTTCTTC. The V and J genes are TRBV12-3 or TRBV12-4 and TRBJ2-1, with TRBD2 matching 10 bases. The CDR3 has 17 amino acids. With 3 bases clipped from V and 2 bases from J, the junction kept 7 bases outside the gene matches.

A few counts support this clonotype. V and J are TRBV29-1 and TRBJ2-3; D call uncertain. Per the germline V gene, CDR1 is SQVTM and CDR2 is ANQGSEA. The V and J ends lost 5 bases and 1 base respectively, with 13 bases between them. This CDR3 comprises 14 residues. In DNA, the CDR3 is TGCAGCGTTCCATACGACACCCGCACAGATACGCAGTATTTT. Encoded protein: CSVPYDTRTDTQYF.